Following are 31 T cell receptor beta chains from one sample sequenced in a study of CD8 T cells in ankylosing spondylitis. Using its own MiXCR run on the 5' RACE reads, TCRdb lists one record per CDR3 protein. The sample consists of approximately 250,000 distinct CDR3 sequences, around 8% of them appearing once. Specimen: blood, either unsorted or a sorted T cell fraction (not recorded which). The origin of the receptors is a female donor with ankylosing spondylitis or in good health (not recorded which).

This clonotype was observed many times. This chain uses TRBV7-6 with TRBJ2-2; the D is unclear. CDR3 length: 13 residues. CDR1 SGHVS and CDR2 FNYEAQ come from the germline V gene. V was trimmed by 5 bases and J by 6 bases, leaving 10 bases between them. CDR3 sequence (DNA): TGTGCCAGCAGCCCTGTTAGGTCCGGGGAGCTGTTTTTT. Protein product: CASSPVRSGELFF.

This clonotype was seen at least ten times. The genes are TRBV20-1 and TRBJ2-5; D might be TRBD1 or TRBD2, each matching 5 bases. V was clipped by 5 bases and J by 5 bases, with 15 bases between them. CDR1 is DFQATT, CDR2 SNEGSKA, per germline (reference sequence). The CDR3 has 13 residues. The CDR3 bases are TGCAGTGCTCTAACTAGGTGGGGCGAGACCCAGTACTTC. Its translation is CSALTRWGETQYF.

This clonotype appeared a few times. The J gene is TRBJ2-7, the V gene TRBV11-3; D perhaps matches TRBD2 (7 bases). The CDR3 has 16 amino acids. The germline V gene encodes CDR1 SGHNT and CDR2 YENEEA. V dropped 1 base and J dropped 1 base, with 14 bases sitting between them. This chain's CDR3 is CASSLVLRGRSYEQYF. DNA of the CDR3: TGTGCCAGCAGCTTAGTACTGCGGGGGCGGTCCTACGAGCAGTACTTC.

This clonotype showed up many times. The rearrangement links TRBV4-3 to TRBJ2-1; the match to TRBD2 covers 10 bases. Looked up from germline, CDR1 is LGHNA and CDR2 is YSLEER. The CDR3 has 16 amino acids. Trimming cost V 0 bases and J 8 bases; bases outside gene matches: 7. The CDR3 nucleotides are TGCGCCAGCAGCCAAGAAACTAGCGGGATGTTCCATGAGCAGTTCTTC. Its protein product is CASSQETSGMFHEQFF.

This clonotype was detected many times. The rearrangement links TRBV5-1 to TRBJ2-7; 7 bases match TRBD2. V was clipped by 7 bases and J by 1 base; unmatched bases: 2. The germline V gene has CDR1 SGHRS and CDR2 YFSETQ. The CDR3 is made up of 12 amino acids. CDR3 coding DNA: TGCGCCAGCGGGAGGGGTTCCTACGAGCAGTACTTC. Translation gives CASGRGSYEQYF. Full variable domain (missing parts from reference TRBV5-1 and TRBJ2-7): KAGVTQTPRYLIKTRGQQVTLSCSPISGHRSVSWYQQTPGQGLQFLFEYFSETQRNKGNFPGRFSGRQFSNSRSEMNVSTLELGDSALYLCASGRGSYEQYFGPGTRLTVT.

This clonotype appeared many times. The chain links TRBV2 to TRBJ2-1, with a possible D match to TRBD2 (6 bases). The CDR3 has 17 amino acids. With 6 bases removed from V and 4 bases from J, the gap between germline ends came to 22 bases. Germline CDR1 and CDR2: SNHLY and FYNNEI. The CDR3: CASRDRYGGPTYNEQFF. The CDR3 DNA follows: TGTGCCAGCAGGGACCGCTACGGAGGGCCAACTTACAATGAGCAGTTCTTC.

This clonotype was found many times. The chain employs TRBV29-1 and TRBJ2-1; 13 bases are shared with TRBD2. Germline V gene data show CDR1 as SQVTM and CDR2 as ANQGSEA. CDR3 length equals 17 residues. The V and J ends lost 0 bases and 8 bases, in that order; junction bases with no gene match: 10. The CDR3 reads CSVEDVGLAGVLDEQFF. In DNA, the CDR3 is TGCAGCGTTGAAGACGTCGGACTAGCGGGAGTATTAGATGAGCAGTTCTTC.

Only a few counts were recorded for this clonotype. V gene TRBV27 combines with J gene TRBJ2-7; D remains ambiguous. CDR3 size: 13 residues. Trimming cost V 6 bases and J 6 bases, with 15 bases left between them. CDR1 MNHEY and CDR2 SMNVEV come from the germline V gene (reference sequence). The CDR3 protein is CASSLLPGPEQYF. The CDR3 DNA is TGTGCCAGCAGCCTATTACCTGGCCCCGAGCAGTACTTC.

This chain connects TRBV18 to TRBJ2-1; perhaps TRBD1 as D (5 bases). The germline V gene has CDR1 KGHSH and CDR2 LQKENI. V gave up 6 bases and J gave up 8 bases, with 17 bases separating them. This CDR3 has 14 residues. CDR3 DNA sequence: TGTGCCAGCTCCCCTCTGGCACAGGCCGATGAGCAGTTCTTC. It codes for CASSPLAQADEQFF.

This clonotype was seen once. This may come from a read error, since a much larger clone is one base off. The chain employs TRBV5-1 and TRBJ2-1, with 11 positions matching TRBD2. Germline CDR1 SGHRS, CDR2 YFSETQ. The CDR3 has 16 amino acids. This chain's CDR3 is CASSPDGTSGHNEQIF. Written as DNA, the CDR3 is TGCGCCAGCAGCCCTGACGGGACTAGCGGCCACAATGAGCAGATCTTC.

This clonotype was found many times. The V gene is TRBV12-3 or TRBV12-4, the J gene TRBJ2-2; no definite D call. The CDR3 runs to 13 residues. V gave up 7 bases and J gave up 6 bases, with 12 bases separating them. In DNA, the CDR3 is TGTGCCAGCAAGCCCCAGACCGCCGGGGAGCTGTTTTTT. Residues: CASKPQTAGELFF.

This rearrangement joins TRBV6-1 to TRBJ2-7; 11 bases match TRBD1. CDR3 size: 15 residues. Germline CDR1 is MNHNS and CDR2 is SASEGT. Trimming took 3 bases from V and 6 from J; bases not matched to a gene: 7. CDR3 protein: CASSDPGQGEVEQYF. In DNA form, the CDR3 reads TGTGCCAGCAGTGATCCGGGACAGGGGGAAGTCGAGCAGTACTTC.

This clonotype was seen at least ten times. The genes are TRBV20-1 and TRBJ2-1, with 10 bases that match TRBD1. V shed 1 base, J shed 4 bases, and the junction held 4 bases outside the gene matches. Germline loops: CDR1 DFQATT, CDR2 SNEGSKA (reference sequence). CDR3 length: 15 amino acids. CDR3 region: CSARGPGQGYNEQFF. The DNA for the CDR3 is TGCAGTGCTAGAGGGCCGGGACAGGGGTACAATGAGCAGTTCTTC.

Only a few counts were recorded for this clonotype. The genes are TRBV29-1 and TRBJ2-1; 7 positions agree with TRBD1. The CDR3 contains 11 residues. CDR1 and CDR2 (germline): SQVTM, ANQGSEA. V lost 6 bases to trimming and J lost 8 bases; unmatched junction nucleotides: 4. CDR3: CSVEQGHEQFF. DNA for the CDR3: TGCAGCGTGGAACAGGGGCATGAGCAGTTCTTC.

This clonotype was counted many times. The genes are TRBV20-1 and TRBJ2-3; possibly TRBD2 for D (5 bases). Per the germline V gene, CDR1 is DFQATT and CDR2 is SNEGSKA (reference sequence). Trimming left V 5 bases short and J 4 bases short, with 22 bases between. This CDR3 region has 16 residues. The CDR3 region has the DNA TGCAGTGCTCCTCCTGTCGTAGTCGGGGTGGCAGATACGCAGTATTTT. Residues: CSAPPVVVGVADTQYF.

This clonotype showed up many times. The J gene is TRBJ1-2, the V gene TRBV2, with D perhaps matching TRBD1 (6 bases). Germline values: CDR1 SNHLY, CDR2 FYNNEI. The CDR3 length is 14 residues. Trimming cost V 3 bases and J 5 bases, with 13 bases left between them. CDR3: CASSDGGRLYGYTF. The CDR3 DNA sequence: TGTGCCAGCAGTGATGGGGGCCGCTTATATGGCTACACCTTC.

A word on this clonotype: Compared with germline, one end of the junction differs, possibly owing to a read error. CDR3 in amino acids: CASSFGLYNEQLF. The CDR3 DNA sequence: TGTGCCAGCAGCTTCGGACTTTACAATGAGCAGCTCTTC. V usage is TRBV7-2 and J usage is TRBJ2-1; a possible D gene is TRBD2 (5 bases). CDR3 length equals 13 residues. The V gene's germline CDR1 is SGHTA and CDR2 FQGNSA.

This clonotype was seen repeatedly, ten times or more. This chain uses TRBV2 with TRBJ2-1; D not certain. Deletions cut 6 bases from V and 9 bases from J, with 9 bases between. CDR3 length: 11 residues. In germline, CDR1 is SNHLY, CDR2 FYNNEI. The CDR3 spells CASRPGAEQFF. CDR3 in DNA: TGTGCCAGCAGGCCGGGCGCTGAGCAGTTCTTC.

This clonotype was detected many times. As DNA, the CDR3 is TGTGCCAGCAGTTACGGCGGGCAGGCCTACGAGCAGTACTTC. Protein product: CASSYGGQAYEQYF. V and J are TRBV6-2 or TRBV6-3 and TRBJ2-7; D is possibly TRBD2 (5 bases). This CDR3 has 14 residues. Looked up from germline, CDR1 is MNHEY and CDR2 is SVGEGT. V shed 2 bases and J shed 2 bases, with 10 bases lying between them.

The chain uses TRBV20-1 and TRBJ1-1, with D unresolved. CDR1 and CDR2 from the germline V gene are DFQATT and SNEGSKA (reference sequence). This CDR3 spans 11 amino acids. Trimming pared 6 bases from V and 4 bases from J, leaving 9 bases between. CDR3 DNA: TGCAGTGCGAGGTTACCCACTGAAGCTTTCTTT. It codes for CSARLPTEAFF.

This clonotype was counted many times. The rearrangement uses TRBV16 and TRBJ2-7, with a weak D call TRBD2 (5 bases). Germline assignment: CDR1 KGHSY and CDR2 FQNENV. The CDR3 has 12 residues. Trimming shortened V by 2 bases and J by 3 bases, and 5 bases separated the two germline ends. As DNA, the CDR3 is TGTGCCAGCAGCCAAGGAGGCTACGAGCAGTACTTC. Protein product: CASSQGGYEQYF.

This clonotype was recorded at least ten times. The CDR3 loop reads CASSSTAFNEQFF. The DNA of the CDR3 is TGTGCCAGCAGTTCGACAGCGTTCAATGAGCAGTTCTTC. The genes are TRBV12-3 or TRBV12-4 and TRBJ2-1, with D maybe TRBD1 (5 bases). V was shortened by 4 bases and J by 6 bases, with 10 bases between the two germline ends. The CDR3 totals 13 residues.

Regarding this clonotype: Sequence at one end of the junction differs from germline and may be a read error. The chain recombines TRBV5-1 with TRBJ2-1; D is perhaps TRBD1 (5 bases). The CDR3 length is 16 residues. Germline-derived CDR1 and CDR2 are SGHRS and YFSETQ. In DNA, the CDR3 is TGCGCCAGCAGCGGTCTCAGCGCAGGGATCAGCAATGTGCAGTTCTTC. Protein: CASSGLSAGISNVQFF.

In its sample, this clonotype was seen many times. The V call is TRBV29-1, the J call TRBJ2-5; TRBD2 aligns across 8 bases. V gave up 6 bases and J gave up 1 base; unmatched junction bases: 10. This CDR3 comprises 15 residues. Germline lookup yields CDR1 SQVTM and CDR2 ANQGSEA. The CDR3 reads CSVLSLAGSQETQYF. CDR3 nucleotide sequence: TGCAGCGTCCTATCCTTAGCGGGGTCCCAAGAGACCCAGTACTTC.

In its sample, this clonotype was seen many times. The chain is built from TRBV12-3 or TRBV12-4 and TRBJ2-1; tentatively, D is TRBD2 (6 bases). Trimming stripped 5 bases from V and 8 bases from J, with 19 bases between. The CDR3 sequence is 15 residues long. The CDR3 region has the DNA TGTGCCAGCAGTCTCCCGGCGGGTGGGAGGCATGAGCAGTTCTTC. Its translation: CASSLPAGGRHEQFF.

In its sample, this clonotype was seen many times. This rearrangement joins TRBV9 to TRBJ2-1, with 11 bases matching TRBD2. V shed 4 bases, J shed 8 bases, and the junction held 11 bases outside the gene matches. The CDR3 has 16 amino acids. Germline loops: CDR1 SGDLS, CDR2 YYNGEE. The CDR3 sequence is CASSPARLAGTDEQFF. DNA for the CDR3: TGTGCCAGCAGCCCCGCCCGACTAGCGGGAACGGATGAGCAGTTCTTC.

This clonotype was counted at least ten times. In nucleotides, the CDR3 is TGCGCCAGCAGCTTGAAAAGGGATGAAGGCTCTGGGGCCAACGTCCTGACTTTC. Protein product: CASSLKRDEGSGANVLTF. This rearrangement joins TRBV5-1 to TRBJ2-6; unclear D gene. V was cut by 1 base and J by 0 bases, with 14 bases left in between. CDR3 length: 18 amino acids. Germline values: CDR1 SGHRS, CDR2 YFSETQ.

This clonotype was detected many times. The chain is built from TRBV5-1 and TRBJ2-5, with D tentatively TRBD1 (6 bases). CDR1 is SGHRS, CDR2 YFSETQ, per germline. The V end was cut by 5 bases, the J end by 1 base, with 12 bases between. The CDR3 totals 14 residues. CDR3 sequence (DNA): TGCGCCAGCAGTACAGGGACCCGCCAAGAGACCCAGTACTTC. Translated, it gives CASSTGTRQETQYF.

This clonotype was observed many times. The gene calls are TRBV12-3 or TRBV12-4 and TRBJ1-6; tentatively, D is TRBD1 (5 bases). V was trimmed by 6 bases and J by 7 bases, leaving 13 bases between them. This CDR3 is built from 14 residues. CDR3 DNA sequence: TGTGCCAGCAGGGGGGACGGATGGAATTCACCCCTCCACTTT. Translation: CASRGDGWNSPLHF.

The chain joins TRBV7-6 to TRBJ1-4; 11 nucleotides match TRBD1. This CDR3 has 16 amino acids. Looked up from germline, CDR1 is SGHVS and CDR2 is FNYEAQ. The junction had 9 bases not matched to a gene; V was cut back by 3 bases and J by 9 bases. The CDR3 region is CASSLDRGRVSQKLFF. In nucleotides, the CDR3 is TGTGCCAGCAGCTTGGACAGGGGGCGAGTGTCCCAAAAACTGTTTTTT.

This clonotype was seen repeatedly, ten times or more. The DNA for the CDR3 is TGTGCCAGCAGCTTAATCTTGGCGGGAGGGCCCGGATACGAGCAGTACTTC. It codes for CASSLILAGGPGYEQYF. This chain joins TRBV11-2 and TRBJ2-7, with 9 positions matching TRBD2. This CDR3 comprises 17 residues. V was clipped by 2 bases and J by 4 bases; unmatched bases: 12. Per the germline V gene, CDR1 is SGHAT and CDR2 is FQNNGV.